This note documents a single T cell receptor beta chain sequence. The antigen remains undetermined. This record belongs to a study of a mutant IDH1 vaccine in newly diagnosed glioma. V gave up 0 bases and J gave up 3 bases, with 7 bases separating them. The germline V gene encodes CDR1 SGDLS and CDR2 YYNGEE. The CDR3 covers 15 residues. Generated by immunoSEQ multiplex PCR, the TCRdb table keeps only in-frame clones and is missing some. This table holds about 44,000 clones, approximately 90% found once. This sample's time point: week 23, last vaccination. Doses comprised 300 ug of mutant IDH1 20-mer peptide each, plus topical imiquimod. Patients carried new grade 3 or 4 IDH1-mutant astrocytomas lacking nuclear ATRX.

The starting material was PBMCs, obtained from a glioma patient whose treatment included an IDH1 peptide vaccine. This TCR came from a man aged 45-65 years with glioma. The chain combines TRBV9 with TRBJ2-6; D unresolved. CDR3 nucleotide sequence: TGTGCCAGCAGCGTAGGGGGTGGTGGGGCCAACGTCCTGACTTTC. The encoded protein is CASSVGGGGANVLTF.